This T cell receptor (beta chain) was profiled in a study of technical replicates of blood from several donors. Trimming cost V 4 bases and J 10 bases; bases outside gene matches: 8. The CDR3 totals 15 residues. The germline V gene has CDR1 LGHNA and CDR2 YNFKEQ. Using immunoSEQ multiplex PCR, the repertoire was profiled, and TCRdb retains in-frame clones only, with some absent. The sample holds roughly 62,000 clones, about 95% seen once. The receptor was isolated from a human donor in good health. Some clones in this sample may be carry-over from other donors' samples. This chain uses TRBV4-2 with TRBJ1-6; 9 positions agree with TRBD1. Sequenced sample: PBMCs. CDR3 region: CASSPGTGTRSPLHF. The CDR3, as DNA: TGTGCCAGCAGCCCGGGGACAGGGACCCGATCACCCCTCCACTTT.